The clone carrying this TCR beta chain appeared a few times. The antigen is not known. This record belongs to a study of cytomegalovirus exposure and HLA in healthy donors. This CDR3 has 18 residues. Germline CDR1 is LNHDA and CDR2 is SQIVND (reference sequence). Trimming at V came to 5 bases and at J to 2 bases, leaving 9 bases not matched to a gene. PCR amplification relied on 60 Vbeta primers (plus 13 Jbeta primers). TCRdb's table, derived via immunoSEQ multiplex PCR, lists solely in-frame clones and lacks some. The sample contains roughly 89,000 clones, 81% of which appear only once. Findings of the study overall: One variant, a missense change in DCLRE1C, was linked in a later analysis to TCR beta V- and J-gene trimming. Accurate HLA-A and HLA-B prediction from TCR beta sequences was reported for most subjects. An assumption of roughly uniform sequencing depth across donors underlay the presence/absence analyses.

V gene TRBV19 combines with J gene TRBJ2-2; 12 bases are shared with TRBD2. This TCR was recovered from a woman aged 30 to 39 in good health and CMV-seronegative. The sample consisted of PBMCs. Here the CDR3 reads CASSRRLAGGLNTGELFF. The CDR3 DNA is TGTGCCAGTAGTCGACGGCTAGCGGGAGGGCTTAACACCGGGGAGCTGTTTTTT.